A selection of T cell receptor beta chains follows, all from one sample in a study of blood T cell repertoires in COVID-19. Profiled with immunoSEQ multiplex PCR; TCRdb holds only in-frame clones, not every one. The sample records around 300,000 clones, about 85% being singletons. The sequenced sample was peripheral blood. These receptors were obtained from a human donor in a cohort sampled during active COVID-19. Both conserved end residues are trimmed from each CDR3. A row's size may be missing; if present it is once, few, many or a size class.

j_call,cdr3_length,clone_size,v_call,cdr3_aa
TRBJ2-1,15,NA,TRBV11-2,ASSKRGGLAGPYEQF
TRBJ1-3,13,once,TRBV9,ASSPGVERTTTIY
TRBJ2-3,11,NA,TRBV6-6,ASSNTGADTQY
TRBJ2-3,12,few,TRBV7-2,ASRQAPSTDTQY
TRBJ2-1,17,NA,TRBV18,ASSPPASASSGSYNEQF
TRBJ1-1,13,NA,TRBV6-5,ASSYQGFSNTEAF
TRBJ1-2,10,NA,TRBV20-1,SASLTNYGYT
TRBJ2-7,14,once,TRBV5-5,ASSSPTARGYYEQY
TRBJ2-1,12,few,TRBV19,ASSAGLAGNEQF
TRBJ2-3,14,once,TRBV5-4,ASSLTPGLAVDTQY
TRBJ2-1,14,NA,TRBV10-3,AISDPGTGGFNEQF
TRBJ2-5,16,NA,TRBV20-1,SASHPTLAGGSGETQY
TRBJ1-3,14,NA,TRBV10-2,ASSESGQGSGNTIY